These 26 T cell receptor beta chains were sequenced from one sample in a study of shared clonotypes between healthy human individuals. The table came from immunoSEQ multiplex PCR; TCRdb's copy has only in-frame clones and leaves some out. Of roughly 720,000 clones listed, about nine tenths are singletons. The sequenced sample consisted of memory CD8+ T cells from PBMCs. Subset reported: CD45RO+ cells pooled with CCR7-negative TemRA cells. The source is a man between 18 and 29 years old in good health. Some clones in this sample may be carry-over from other donors' samples.

The chain links TRBV7-2 to TRBJ2-7; 7 positions match TRBD1. Germline CDR1 is SGHTA and CDR2 is FQGNSA. The V and J ends lost 4 bases and 3 bases, in that order; junction bases with no gene match: 6. This CDR3 is 14 amino acids long. The CDR3 loop reads CASSSQGLVYEQYF. The CDR3 DNA reads as TGTGCCAGCAGCTCACAGGGGCTTGTCTACGAGCAGTACTTC. The entire variable domain, with the rest obtained from reference TRBV7-2 and TRBJ2-7, is as follows: GAGVSQSPSNKVTEKGKDVELRCDPISGHTALYWYRQSLGQGLEFLIYFQGNSAPDKSGLPSDRFSAERTGGSVSTLTIQRTQQEDSAVYLCASSSQGLVYEQYFGPGTRLTVT.

Points on this clone: This probably arose from a read error, given a far larger clone one base away. The rearrangement links TRBV6-5 to TRBJ1-1; D call uncertain. Looked up from germline, CDR1 is MNHEY and CDR2 is SVGAGI. Trimming stripped 2 bases from V and 1 base from J, with 5 bases between. This CDR3 is built from 13 residues. CDR3 region: CASSYAENTEAFF. For the CDR3, the DNA is TGTGCCAGCAGTTACGCGGAGAACACTGAAGCTTTCTTT.

The DNA of the CDR3 is TGTGCCAGCAGTTTAAGCTATACCAGGGCAGAAACCTACGAGCAGTACTTC. It translates to CASSLSYTRAETYEQYF. The chain recombines TRBV28 with TRBJ2-7; possible D gene TRBD1, 5 bases. V lost 2 bases, J lost 2 bases, and 19 bases lay in between. The CDR3 length is 17 residues. Germline loops: CDR1 MDHEN, CDR2 SYDVKM.

The rearrangement joins TRBV6-1 to TRBJ2-4; 11 nucleotides agree with TRBD2. Germline lookup yields CDR1 MNHNS and CDR2 SASEGT. V lost 4 bases to trimming and J lost 2 bases; unmatched junction nucleotides: 10. This CDR3 comprises 18 residues. CDR3 region: CASSGLSGRAWSKNIQYF. The CDR3 DNA sequence: TGTGCCAGCAGTGGTCTTAGCGGGAGGGCCTGGTCCAAAAACATTCAGTACTTC.

The chain links TRBV10-1 to TRBJ2-3; D gene uncertain. CDR1 and CDR2 from the germline V gene are WNHNN and SYGVQD (reference sequence). The V end was cut by 4 bases, the J end by 8 bases, with 22 bases between. The CDR3 contains 16 residues. The CDR3 loop is CASSGRPWGLNGTQYF. The CDR3 DNA sequence: TGCGCCAGCAGTGGACGCCCCTGGGGTCTCAACGGTACGCAGTATTTT.

The chain combines TRBV7-2 with TRBJ2-5; 10 bases fit TRBD1. This CDR3 region has 14 residues. Germline CDR1 and CDR2: SGHTA and FQGNSA. V was pared by 9 bases and J by 2 bases, with 6 bases of the junction left unmatched. DNA for the CDR3: TGTGCCAGTAGGGACAGGGGAGGACAAGAGACCCAGTACTTC. Its protein is CASRDRGGQETQYF.

This sequence joins TRBV4-3 and TRBJ2-7; the D gene is possibly TRBD2 (5 bases). CDR1 LGHNA and CDR2 YSLEER come from the germline V gene. Trimming took off 1 base at V and 3 bases at J, with 16 bases between the two ends. The CDR3 sequence is 16 residues long. The CDR3 DNA sequence: TGCGCCAGCAGCCAAGCTAGGCTGAGCGGTGTCTACGAGCAGTACTTC. It specifies CASSQARLSGVYEQYF.

The rearrangement links TRBV6-6 to TRBJ2-7; the D is unclear. V was trimmed by 7 bases and J by 2 bases, leaving 15 bases between them. CDR3 length: 14 residues. CDR1 and CDR2 (germline): MNHNY, SVGAGI (reference sequence). This CDR3 reads CASTRTGSTYEQYF. CDR3 coding DNA: TGTGCCAGCACCCGGACGGGCTCGACCTACGAGCAGTACTTC.

The chain uses TRBV4-3 and TRBJ2-5; the match to TRBD2 covers 8 bases. Germline trimming cut 0 bases from V and 11 bases from J; bases unmatched to any gene: 17. This CDR3 comprises 17 residues. Looked up from germline, CDR1 is LGHNA and CDR2 is YSLEER. CDR3: CASSQDRLAGHLGEQYF. In DNA form, the CDR3 reads TGCGCCAGCAGCCAAGATCGGTTAGCGGGACACCTTGGGGAGCAGTACTTC.

The chain couples TRBV19 to TRBJ2-2; D gene unclear. V gave up 5 bases and J gave up 0 bases, with 10 bases separating them. Germline V lookup: CDR1 LNHDA, CDR2 SQIVND (reference sequence). The CDR3 totals 15 residues. The CDR3, as DNA: TGTGCCAGTAGTGTGTGGTACGCGAACACCGGGGAGCTGTTTTTT. Encoded protein: CASSVWYANTGELFF.

This chain links TRBV15 with TRBJ2-2; 7 bases line up with TRBD1. Trimming took 0 bases from V and 11 from J; bases not matched to a gene: 12. The germline CDR1 and CDR2 sequences are LNHNV and YYDKDF (reference sequence). This CDR3 region has 16 residues. CDR3 protein: CATSREPPTGHPELFF. CDR3 nucleotide sequence: TGTGCCACCAGCAGAGAACCACCGACAGGGCATCCTGAGCTGTTTTTT.

This chain joins TRBV9 and TRBJ1-2, with D hard to call. The germline V gene has CDR1 SGDLS and CDR2 YYNGEE. Trimming stripped 4 bases from V and 5 bases from J, with 6 bases between. CDR3 length: 11 residues. The CDR3 here is CASSSRYGYTF. Written as DNA, the CDR3 is TGTGCCAGCAGCTCCCGTTATGGCTACACCTTC. Complete variable domain (other parts from reference TRBV9 and TRBJ1-2): DSGVTQTPKHLITATGQRVTLRCSPRSGDLSVYWYQQSLDQGLQFLIQYYNGEERAKGNILERFSAQQFPDLHSELNLSSLELGDSALYFCASSSRYGYTFGSGTRLTVV.

V is TRBV2 and J is TRBJ2-7; D gene unclear. Germline V gives CDR1 SNHLY, CDR2 FYNNEI. V was cut by 0 bases and J by 1 base, with 13 bases left in between. This CDR3 has 16 amino acids. CDR3 loop: CASSEAGALESYEQYF. As DNA, the CDR3 is TGTGCCAGCAGTGAAGCTGGTGCCCTGGAATCCTACGAGCAGTACTTC.

This chain joins TRBV5-6 and TRBJ1-1; 10 bases agree with TRBD1. Germline V gene lookup returns CDR1 SGHDT and CDR2 YYEEEE. The trim removed 5 bases at V and 5 bases at J, leaving 6 bases unmatched. CDR3 length equals 14 residues. The CDR3 DNA reads TGTGCCAGCAGTAGACAGGGGGCGGAAACTGAAGCTTTCTTT. This sequence encodes CASSRQGAETEAFF.

This chain uses TRBV27 with TRBJ2-1; weak D call: TRBD1 (5 bases). There are 15 residues in the CDR3. Germline CDR1 reads MNHEY; CDR2 reads SMNVEV (reference sequence). Trimming took 5 bases from V and 8 from J, leaving 19 bases between them. CDR3 nucleotide sequence: TGTGCCAGCAGTCCCCCCACTTGGGGCTATGATGAGCAGTTCTTC. It codes for CASSPPTWGYDEQFF.

The chain employs TRBV4-3 and TRBJ2-5, with TRBD2 identical over 13 bases. The CDR3 totals 18 residues. With V trimmed by 0 bases and J by 2 bases, 6 bases remained unmatched. Germline V CDR1 and CDR2: LGHNA, YSLEER. The CDR3 loop is CASSQDTSGRASQETQYF. The CDR3 coding sequence is TGCGCCAGCAGCCAAGATACTAGCGGGAGGGCCTCTCAAGAGACCCAGTACTTC.

Comment on this clone: At the DNA level, this CDR3 is encoded by other sequences in the same sample as well. The chain is built from TRBV9 and TRBJ2-7; D may be TRBD1 (5 bases). CDR3 length: 13 residues. V gave up 2 bases and J gave up 3 bases, with 9 bases separating them. Germline CDR1 reads SGDLS; CDR2 reads YYNGEE. CDR3 sequence: CASSVRDFYEQYF. The CDR3 DNA is TGTGCCAGCAGCGTCAGGGATTTCTACGAGCAGTACTTC.

The CDR3 spells CASSEKGGANVLTF. CDR3 nucleotides: TGTGCCAGCAGTGAAAAGGGTGGGGCCAACGTCCTGACTTTC. V gene TRBV6-1 combines with J gene TRBJ2-6; no reliable D call. The CDR3 is made up of 14 amino acids. Looked up from germline, CDR1 is MNHNS and CDR2 is SASEGT. V lost 2 bases and J lost 3, with 5 bases in between.

The chain employs TRBV28 and TRBJ2-5, with TRBD2 identical over 9 bases. The CDR3 contains 14 residues. Looked up from germline, CDR1 is MDHEN and CDR2 is SYDVKM. The CDR3 reads CALSREGTGETQYF. The CDR3 coding sequence is TGTGCTTTGTCGCGGGAGGGTACGGGAGAGACCCAGTACTTC.

The sample holds many counts of this clone. The V gene is TRBV11-2, the J gene TRBJ2-5; no definite D call. Trimming took 3 bases from V and 5 from J, leaving 10 bases between them. This CDR3 is 13 amino acids long. Germline V lookup: CDR1 SGHAT, CDR2 FQNNGV. CDR3 bases: TGTGCCAGCAGCTTGTGGCAGACCGAGACCCAGTACTTC. Translation: CASSLWQTETQYF. The full variable domain, completed using reference TRBV11-2 and TRBJ2-5, is EAGVAQSPRYKIIEKRQSVAFWCNPISGHATLYWYQQILGQGPKLLIQFQNNGVVDDSQLPKDRFSAERLKGVDSTLKIQPAKLEDSAVYLCASSLWQTETQYFGPGTRLLVL.

The chain links TRBV5-8 to TRBJ1-2; TRBD1 matches at 9 bases. This CDR3 is 18 amino acids long. Germline lookup yields CDR1 SGHTS and CDR2 YDEGEE. The trim removed 5 bases at V and 4 bases at J, leaving 18 bases unmatched. The CDR3 sequence: CASRTGTGPTEYLYGYTF. CDR3 nucleotides: TGTGCCAGCAGAACCGGGACAGGGCCGACCGAATACCTCTATGGCTACACCTTC.

A single count supports this clone. CDR3 in amino acids: CASSGGHRPYEQYF. Written as DNA, the CDR3 is TGTGCCAGCAGCGGGGGACACCGGCCCTACGAGCAGTACTTC. The chain links TRBV9 to TRBJ2-7, with D maybe TRBD1 (6 bases). Germline values: CDR1 SGDLS, CDR2 YYNGEE. The length of the CDR3 is 14 residues. V lost 3 bases and J 2 bases, leaving 12 bases between the germline ends.

This clone was recorded once. The chain couples TRBV27 to TRBJ2-1, with 9 bases aligning to TRBD2. The germline gives CDR1 MNHEY, CDR2 SMNVEV (reference sequence). The V segment lost 10 bases and the J segment 5 bases; nucleotides outside the gene matches: 6. This CDR3 spans 13 amino acids. CDR3: CATRTSVHNEQFF. As DNA, the CDR3 is TGTGCCACCCGGACTAGCGTACACAATGAGCAGTTCTTC.

This chain connects TRBV11-2 to TRBJ2-7, with TRBD2 matching over 8 bases. The V gene end was trimmed by 2 bases and the J gene end by 2 bases; junction bases not matched to a gene: 8. The CDR3 contains 16 residues. Germline CDR1 reads SGHAT; CDR2 reads FQNNGV. CDR3: CASSLSVAGLPYEQYF. The CDR3 DNA reads TGTGCCAGCAGCTTAAGTGTAGCGGGACTACCCTACGAGCAGTACTTC. The variable domain in full, completed from reference TRBV11-2 and TRBJ2-7, reads EAGVAQSPRYKIIEKRQSVAFWCNPISGHATLYWYQQILGQGPKLLIQFQNNGVVDDSQLPKDRFSAERLKGVDSTLKIQPAKLEDSAVYLCASSLSVAGLPYEQYFGPGTRLTVT.

This chain joins TRBV9 and TRBJ2-5; 7 positions agree with TRBD1. Germline V gene lookup returns CDR1 SGDLS and CDR2 YYNGEE. The V and J ends lost 0 bases and 5 bases, in that order; junction bases with no gene match: 4. CDR3 length equals 14 residues. CDR3 in DNA: TGTGCCAGCAGCGTAGGAGGGGGCGCGGAGACCCAGTACTTC. Its protein is CASSVGGGAETQYF.

V usage is TRBV9 and J usage is TRBJ1-1, with D unresolved. The CDR3 loop spans 14 amino acids. V was shortened by 1 base and J by 4 bases, with 11 bases between the two germline ends. CDR1 and CDR2 (germline): SGDLS, YYNGEE. CDR3 coding DNA: TGTGCCAGCAGCGTAAGTGGAGTTATCACTGAAGCTTTCTTT. Translating it yields CASSVSGVITEAFF.